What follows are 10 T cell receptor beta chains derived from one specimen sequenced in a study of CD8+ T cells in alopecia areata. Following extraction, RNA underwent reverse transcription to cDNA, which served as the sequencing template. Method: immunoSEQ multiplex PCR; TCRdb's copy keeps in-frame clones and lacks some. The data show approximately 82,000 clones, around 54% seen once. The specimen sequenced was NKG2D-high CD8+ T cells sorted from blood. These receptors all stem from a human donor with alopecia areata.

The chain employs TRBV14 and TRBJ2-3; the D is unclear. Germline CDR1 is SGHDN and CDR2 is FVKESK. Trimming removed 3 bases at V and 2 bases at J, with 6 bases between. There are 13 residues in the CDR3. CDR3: CASSQWDTDTQYF. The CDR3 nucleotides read TGTGCCAGCAGCCAGTGGGACACAGATACGCAGTATTTT.

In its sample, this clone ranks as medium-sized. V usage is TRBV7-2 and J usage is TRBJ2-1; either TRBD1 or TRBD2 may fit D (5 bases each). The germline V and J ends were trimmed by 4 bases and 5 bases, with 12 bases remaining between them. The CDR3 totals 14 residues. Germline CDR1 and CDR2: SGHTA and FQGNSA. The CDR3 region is CASSSEDNDNEQFF. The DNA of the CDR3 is TGTGCCAGCAGCTCGGAGGACAACGACAATGAGCAGTTCTTC.

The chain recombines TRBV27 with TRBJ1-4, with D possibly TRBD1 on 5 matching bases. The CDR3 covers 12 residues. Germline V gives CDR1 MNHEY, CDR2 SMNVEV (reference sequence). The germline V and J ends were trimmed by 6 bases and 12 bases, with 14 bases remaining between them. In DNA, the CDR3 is TGTGCCAGCAGCCAAGCAGGGTACGAACTGTTTTTT. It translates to CASSQAGYELFF.

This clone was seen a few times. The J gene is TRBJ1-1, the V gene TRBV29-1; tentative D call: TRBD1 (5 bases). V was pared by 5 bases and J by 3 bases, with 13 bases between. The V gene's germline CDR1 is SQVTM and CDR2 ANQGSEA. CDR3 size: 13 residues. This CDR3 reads CSVPPGRDTEAFF. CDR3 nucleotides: TGCAGCGTTCCGCCGGGCAGGGACACTGAAGCTTTCTTT.

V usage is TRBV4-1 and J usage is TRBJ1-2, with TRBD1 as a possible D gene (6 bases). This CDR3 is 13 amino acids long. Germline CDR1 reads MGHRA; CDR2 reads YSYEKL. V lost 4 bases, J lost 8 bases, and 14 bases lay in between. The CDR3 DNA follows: TGCGCCAGCAGCCCTCGGACAGAGGAGGGCTACACCTTC. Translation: CASSPRTEEGYTF.

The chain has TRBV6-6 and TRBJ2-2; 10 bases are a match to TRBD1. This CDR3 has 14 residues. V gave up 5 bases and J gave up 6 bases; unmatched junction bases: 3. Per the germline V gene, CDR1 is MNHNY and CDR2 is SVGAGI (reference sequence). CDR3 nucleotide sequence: TGTGCCAGCAGTGACAGGGGGCAGGCCGGGGAGCTGTTTTTT. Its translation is CASSDRGQAGELFF.

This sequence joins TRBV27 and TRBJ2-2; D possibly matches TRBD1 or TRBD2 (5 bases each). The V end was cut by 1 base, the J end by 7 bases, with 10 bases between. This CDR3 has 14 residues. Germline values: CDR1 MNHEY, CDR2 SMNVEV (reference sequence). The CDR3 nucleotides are TGTGCCAGCAGTTTATTCTGGGACCGCGGGGAGCTGTTTTTT. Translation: CASSLFWDRGELFF.

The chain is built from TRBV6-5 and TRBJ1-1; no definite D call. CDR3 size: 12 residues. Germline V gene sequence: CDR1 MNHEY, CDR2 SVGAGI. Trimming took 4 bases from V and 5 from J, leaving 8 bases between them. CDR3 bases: TGTGCCAGCAGTTTATTGGGGACTGAAGCTTTCTTT. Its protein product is CASSLLGTEAFF.

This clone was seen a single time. The chain's CDR3 is CSARGGVEGTQYF. The CDR3, as DNA: TGCAGCGCTCGTGGGGGGGTCGAAGGGACCCAGTACTTC. V is TRBV29-1 and J is TRBJ2-5, with 7 bases fitting TRBD2. Germline assignment: CDR1 SQVTM and CDR2 ANQGSEA. V shed 7 bases and J 7 bases; nucleotides not matched to a gene: 12. CDR3 size: 13 residues. Together with reference TRBV29-1 and TRBJ2-5, the CDR3 gives the full variable domain: SAVISQKPSRDICQRGTSLTIQCQVDSQVTMMFWYRQQPGQSLTLIATANQGSEATYESGFVIDKFPISRPNLTFSTLTVSNMSPEDSSIYLCSARGGVEGTQYFGPGTRLLVL.

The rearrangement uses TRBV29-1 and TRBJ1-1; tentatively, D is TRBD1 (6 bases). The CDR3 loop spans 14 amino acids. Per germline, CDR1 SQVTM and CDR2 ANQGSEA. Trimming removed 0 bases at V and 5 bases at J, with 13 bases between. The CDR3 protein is CSVEEGGAGTEAFF. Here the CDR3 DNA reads TGCAGCGTTGAAGAGGGGGGGGCAGGGACTGAAGCTTTCTTT.